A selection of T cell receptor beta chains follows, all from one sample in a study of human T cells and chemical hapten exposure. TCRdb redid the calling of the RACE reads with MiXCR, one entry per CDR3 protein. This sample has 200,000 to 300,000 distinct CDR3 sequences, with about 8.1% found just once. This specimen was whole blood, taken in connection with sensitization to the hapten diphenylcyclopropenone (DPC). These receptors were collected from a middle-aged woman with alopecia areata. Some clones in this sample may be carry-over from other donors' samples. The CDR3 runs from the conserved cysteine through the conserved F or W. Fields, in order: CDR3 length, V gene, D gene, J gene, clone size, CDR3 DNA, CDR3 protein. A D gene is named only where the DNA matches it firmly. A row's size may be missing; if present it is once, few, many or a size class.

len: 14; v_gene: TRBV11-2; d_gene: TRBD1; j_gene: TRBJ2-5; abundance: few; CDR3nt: TGTGCCAGCAGCCCCAAAGGGGGCTCGGGGACCCAGTACTTC; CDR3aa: CASSPKGGSGTQYF
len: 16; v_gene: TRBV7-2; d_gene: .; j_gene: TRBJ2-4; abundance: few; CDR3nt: TGTGCCAGCACCCCAGGCGGGTCTAGGGCCAAAAACATTCAGTACTTC; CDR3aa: CASTPGGSRAKNIQYF
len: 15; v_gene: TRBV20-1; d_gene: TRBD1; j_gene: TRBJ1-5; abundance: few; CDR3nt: TGCAGTGCTGTGGACAGGATCAATGGCAATCAGCCCCAGCATTTT; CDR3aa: CSAVDRINGNQPQHF
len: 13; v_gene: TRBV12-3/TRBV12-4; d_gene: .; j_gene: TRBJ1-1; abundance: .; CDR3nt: TGTGCCAGCAGTTTAGAGGCTTTCACTGAAGCTTTCTTT; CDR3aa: CASSLEAFTEAFF
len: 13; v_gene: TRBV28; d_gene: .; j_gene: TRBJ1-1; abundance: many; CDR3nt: TGTGCCAGCAGTTTAAGGCAAGACCGAGTAGCTTTCTTT; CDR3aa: CASSLRQDRVAFF
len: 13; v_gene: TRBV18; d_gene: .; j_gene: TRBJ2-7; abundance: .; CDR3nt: TGTGCCAGCTCGCGAAGTCGGGCCGGCGAGCAGTACTTC; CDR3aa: CASSRSRAGEQYF
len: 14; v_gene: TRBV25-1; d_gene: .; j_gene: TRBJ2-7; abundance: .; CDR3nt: TGTGCCAGCAGTGTGTGGCCCGGGTCCTACGAGCAGTACTTC; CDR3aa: CASSVWPGSYEQYF
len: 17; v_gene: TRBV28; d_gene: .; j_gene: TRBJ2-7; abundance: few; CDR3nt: TGTGCCAGCAGTTTTATGGGGTTCCGAAGGGGCTTCTACGAGCAGTACTTC; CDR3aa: CASSFMGFRRGFYEQYF
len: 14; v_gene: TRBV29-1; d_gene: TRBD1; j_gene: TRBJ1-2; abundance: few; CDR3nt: TGCAGCGTGGAGCCGGGACAGGGAAACTATGGCTACACCTTC; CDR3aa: CSVEPGQGNYGYTF
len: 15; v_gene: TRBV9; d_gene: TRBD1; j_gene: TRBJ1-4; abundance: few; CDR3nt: TGTGCCAGCAGCGAACAGGGGGCCGCCGGGGAAAAACTGTTTTTT; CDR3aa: CASSEQGAAGEKLFF
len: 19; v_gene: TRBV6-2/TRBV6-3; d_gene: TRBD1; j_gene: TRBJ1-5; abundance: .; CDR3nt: TGTGCCAGCAGTTCTCTCGCCGGGACAGGAGACCATAGCAATCAGCCCCAGCATTTT; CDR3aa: CASSSLAGTGDHSNQPQHF
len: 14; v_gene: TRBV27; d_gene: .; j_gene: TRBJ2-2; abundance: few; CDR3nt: TGTGCCAGCAGTCGCATATCCAACACCGGGGAGCTGTTTTTT; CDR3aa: CASSRISNTGELFF
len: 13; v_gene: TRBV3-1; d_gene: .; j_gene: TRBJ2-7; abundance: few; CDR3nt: TGTGCCAGCAGCCTCGGACAGACGGGCGAGCAGTACTTC; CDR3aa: CASSLGQTGEQYF
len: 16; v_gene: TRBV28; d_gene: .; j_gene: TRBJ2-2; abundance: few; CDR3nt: TGTGCCAGCAGTTTGCCGGACACTTCAATACCCGGGGAGCTGTTTTTT; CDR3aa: CASSLPDTSIPGELFF
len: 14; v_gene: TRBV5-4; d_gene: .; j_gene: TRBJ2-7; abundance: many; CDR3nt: TGTGCCAGCAGCTCCCGTGTGACACTGTACGAGCAGTACTTC; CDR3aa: CASSSRVTLYEQYF
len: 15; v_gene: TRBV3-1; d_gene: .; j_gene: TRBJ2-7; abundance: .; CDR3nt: TGTGCCAGCAGCAGGGGGTCGGGGCGCTCCTACGAGCAGTACTTC; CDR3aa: CASSRGSGRSYEQYF
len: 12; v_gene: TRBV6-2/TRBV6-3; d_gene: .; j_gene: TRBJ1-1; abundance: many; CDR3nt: TGTGCCAGCAGTTACTCGATGAGTGAAGCTTTCTTT; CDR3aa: CASSYSMSEAFF
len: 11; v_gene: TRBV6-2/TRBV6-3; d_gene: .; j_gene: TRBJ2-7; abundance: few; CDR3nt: TGTGCCAGCAAGGATTATTACGAGCAGTACTTC; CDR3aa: CASKDYYEQYF
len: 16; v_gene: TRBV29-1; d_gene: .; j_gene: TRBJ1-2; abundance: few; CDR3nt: TGCAGCGTTGATGGTTCTTGGGGCAGGGGCAGCTATGGCTACACCTTC; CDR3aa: CSVDGSWGRGSYGYTF
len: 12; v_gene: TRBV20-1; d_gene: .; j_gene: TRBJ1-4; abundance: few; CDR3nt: TGCAGTGCTAGGACTGTTAATGAAAAACTGTTTTTT; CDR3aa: CSARTVNEKLFF
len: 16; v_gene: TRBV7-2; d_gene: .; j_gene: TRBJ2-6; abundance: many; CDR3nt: TGTGCCAGCAGCTTAGTTTCCGGCTCTGGGGCCAACGTCCTGACTTTC; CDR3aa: CASSLVSGSGANVLTF
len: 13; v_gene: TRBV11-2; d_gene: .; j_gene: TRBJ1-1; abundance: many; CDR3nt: TGTGCCAGCAGCTCCACCTTGAACACTGAAGCTTTCTTT; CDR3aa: CASSSTLNTEAFF
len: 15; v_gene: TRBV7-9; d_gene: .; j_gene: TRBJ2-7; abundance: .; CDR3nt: TGTGCCAGCAGCTCCCAGGGTGCCCGCTCCTACGAGCAGTACTTC; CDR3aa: CASSSQGARSYEQYF
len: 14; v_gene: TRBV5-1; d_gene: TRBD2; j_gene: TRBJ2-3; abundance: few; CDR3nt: TGCGCCAGCAGCTTTGGCGGGAGCAGGGATACGCAGTATTTT; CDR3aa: CASSFGGSRDTQYF
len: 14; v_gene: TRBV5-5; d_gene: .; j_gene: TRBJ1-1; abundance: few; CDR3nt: TGTGCCAGCAGCCCCCTACGGAGAGACACTGAAGCTTTCTTT; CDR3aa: CASSPLRRDTEAFF
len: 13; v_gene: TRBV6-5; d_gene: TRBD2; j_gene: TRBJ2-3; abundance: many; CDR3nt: TGTGCCAGCAGGGAATGGGGGGGGGATACGCAGTATTTT; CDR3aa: CASREWGGDTQYF
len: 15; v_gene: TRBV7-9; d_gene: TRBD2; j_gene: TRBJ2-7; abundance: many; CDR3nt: TGTGCCAGCAGCTTAGATGGGCTAGCGGCCTACGAGCAGTACTTC; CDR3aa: CASSLDGLAAYEQYF
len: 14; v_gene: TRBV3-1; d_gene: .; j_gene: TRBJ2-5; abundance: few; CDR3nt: TGTGCCAGCAGCCCTGGGACTCAACATGAGACCCAGTACTTC; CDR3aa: CASSPGTQHETQYF
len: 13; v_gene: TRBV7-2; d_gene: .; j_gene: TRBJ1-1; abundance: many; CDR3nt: TGTGCCAGCAGCTTAGCCTGGGGGGCTGAAGCTTTCTTT; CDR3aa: CASSLAWGAEAFF
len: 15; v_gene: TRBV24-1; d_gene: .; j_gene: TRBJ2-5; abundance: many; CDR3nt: TGTGCCACCAGTGATTTGCGGGACGGGAGTGAGACCCAGTACTTC; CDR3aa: CATSDLRDGSETQYF
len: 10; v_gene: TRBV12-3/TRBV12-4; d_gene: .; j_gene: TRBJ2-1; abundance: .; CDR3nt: TGTGCCAGCAGTTTCGGTGAGCAGTTCTTC; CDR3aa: CASSFGEQFF
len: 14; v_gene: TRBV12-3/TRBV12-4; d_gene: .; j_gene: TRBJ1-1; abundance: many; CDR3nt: TGTGCCAGCAGTTTAAGGGGGATGAACACTGAAGCTTTCTTT; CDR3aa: CASSLRGMNTEAFF
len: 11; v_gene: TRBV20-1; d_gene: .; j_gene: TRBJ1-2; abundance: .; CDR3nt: TGCAGTCTAGACAGTAACTATGGCTACACCTTC; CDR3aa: CSLDSNYGYTF